One and the same sample provided the 31 T cell receptor beta chains below, sequenced in a study of identical twins. TCRdb re-derived calls from the 5' RACE reads in MiXCR, one entry per CDR3 protein. The table has some 190,000 distinct CDR3 sequences, roughly 15% seen once. This same sample was also part of a study on T cells expressing NK-cell markers.

The sequenced sample consisted of CD8+ T cells sorted from blood. The origin of the receptors is a woman aged 18-35 years in good health.

The sample holds a few counts of this clonotype. The V gene is TRBV3-1, the J gene TRBJ1-2, with 9 bases identical to TRBD1. The trim removed 4 bases at V and 2 bases at J, leaving 11 bases unmatched. Germline V gene data show CDR1 as LGHDT and CDR2 as YNNKEL (reference sequence). This CDR3 is 17 amino acids long. The DNA for the CDR3 is TGTGCCAGCAGCCCAAAAAGGCGGGACAGGGTAAACTATGGCTACACCTTC. Amino acid sequence: CASSPKRRDRVNYGYTF.

The chain's CDR3 is CATGTQIVTDTQYF. The DNA for the CDR3 is TGTGCCACGGGGACCCAGATCGTCACAGATACGCAGTATTTT. V usage is TRBV7-9 and J usage is TRBJ2-3, with D perhaps being TRBD1 or TRBD2 (5 bases each). CDR3 length: 14 residues. With 10 bases removed from V and 2 bases from J, the gap between germline ends came to 16 bases. CDR1 is SEHNR and CDR2 is FQNEAQ in the germline V gene (reference sequence).

The rearrangement joins TRBV5-5 to TRBJ2-7, with a possible D match to TRBD1 (6 bases). The CDR3 loop spans 15 amino acids. CDR1 SGHKS and CDR2 YYEKEE come from the germline V gene (reference sequence). The V gene lost 4 bases and the J gene lost 3 bases, with 17 bases spanning the gap. The CDR3 sequence is CASSEETGLGYEQYF. The CDR3 nucleotides are TGTGCCAGCAGCGAAGAAACAGGGCTAGGCTACGAGCAGTACTTC.

This clonotype was counted between two and nine times. V and J are TRBV20-1 and TRBJ2-7; no clear D. CDR3 length equals 11 residues. V lost 1 base and J 7 bases, leaving 8 bases between the germline ends. Germline loops: CDR1 DFQATT, CDR2 SNEGSKA (reference sequence). CDR3 loop: CSARGGREQYF. CDR3 sequence (DNA): TGCAGTGCTAGAGGAGGACGGGAGCAGTACTTC.

In its sample, this clonotype ranks as medium-sized. The chain employs TRBV12-3 or TRBV12-4 and TRBJ1-1; D gene ambiguous. The CDR3 is 12 amino acids. Trimming removed 3 bases at V and 3 bases at J, with 5 bases between. The CDR3 DNA sequence: TGTGCCAGCAGTTTTTGGGACACTGAAGCTTTCTTT. Protein product: CASSFWDTEAFF.

The chain has TRBV9 and TRBJ2-1, with no clear D. V lost 0 bases and J 8 bases, leaving 3 bases between the germline ends. The CDR3 runs 11 residues. The germline V gene encodes CDR1 SGDLS and CDR2 YYNGEE. CDR3 residues: CASSVDDEQFF. The CDR3, as DNA: TGTGCCAGCAGCGTAGACGATGAGCAGTTCTTC.

This clonotype was seen only a few times. This chain joins TRBV5-1 and TRBJ2-3; 8 bases fit TRBD2. Germline CDR1 SGHRS, CDR2 YFSETQ. This CDR3 spans 16 amino acids. The junction had 13 bases not matched to a gene; V was cut back by 3 bases and J by 7 bases. The CDR3 here is CASSSSGGAPMNTQYF. Written as DNA, the CDR3 is TGCGCCAGCAGCTCGAGCGGGGGCGCCCCTATGAATACGCAGTATTTT.

The rearrangement joins TRBV2 to TRBJ1-1; 8 bases are a match to TRBD1. The V and J ends lost 6 bases and 2 bases, in that order; junction bases with no gene match: 5. CDR1 is SNHLY and CDR2 is FYNNEI in the germline V gene. This CDR3 spans 14 amino acids. The CDR3 reads CASSADRGNTEAFF. CDR3 in DNA: TGTGCCAGCAGCGCCGACAGGGGAAACACTGAAGCTTTCTTT.

This chain links TRBV5-5 with TRBJ2-1; tentative D call: TRBD2 (5 bases). Germline V gene data show CDR1 as SGHKS and CDR2 as YYEKEE (reference sequence). The CDR3 is 15 amino acids. Deletions cut 2 bases from V and 7 bases from J, with 16 bases between. The CDR3, as DNA: TGTGCCAGCAGCTTTTTACGAGGGCCTGGGAATGAGCAGTTCTTC. This encodes CASSFLRGPGNEQFF.

This clonotype was observed a handful of times. The V call is TRBV6-5, the J call TRBJ2-7, with a possible D match to TRBD2 (6 bases). CDR1 and CDR2 from the germline V gene are MNHEY and SVGAGI. V was clipped by 10 bases and J by 0 bases, with 7 bases between them. The CDR3 totals 11 residues. The CDR3 DNA reads TGTGCCATCGGGGGCTCCTACGAGCAGTACTTC. It codes for CAIGGSYEQYF.

This clonotype was counted only a few times. The rearrangement uses TRBV7-9 and TRBJ1-2; D uncertain. V lost 5 bases, J lost 3 bases, and 10 bases lay in between. The CDR3 is 13 residues long. CDR1 SEHNR and CDR2 FQNEAQ come from the germline V gene (reference sequence). CDR3 sequence (DNA): TGTGCCAGCAGCGAAGCTGTCGACTATGGCTACACCTTC. This sequence encodes CASSEAVDYGYTF.

V is TRBV9 and J is TRBJ2-1, with D uncertain. Germline V lookup: CDR1 SGDLS, CDR2 YYNGEE. With 7 bases removed from V and 0 bases from J, the gap between germline ends came to 8 bases. The CDR3 consists of 13 residues. The CDR3 sequence: CASGSSSYNEQFF. In DNA, the CDR3 is TGTGCCAGCGGATCCAGCTCCTACAATGAGCAGTTCTTC.

The table lists this clonotype with many counts. The chain has TRBV20-1 and TRBJ1-1, with 9 bases matching TRBD1. Losses at the gene ends were 7 bases for V and 3 bases for J; bases not matched to a gene: 3. Germline V gene sequence: CDR1 DFQATT, CDR2 SNEGSKA (reference sequence). The CDR3 is 12 residues long. CDR3 DNA: TGCAGTGTAGGACAGGGGCACACTGAAGCTTTCTTT. Its translation is CSVGQGHTEAFF.

This clonotype has only a few counts. The chain links TRBV29-1 to TRBJ2-1, with D perhaps TRBD2 (6 bases). V was pared by 4 bases and J by 3 bases, with 19 bases between. The CDR3 totals 16 residues. The V gene's germline CDR1 is SQVTM and CDR2 ANQGSEA. In nucleotides, the CDR3 is TGCAGCGTTGCAATTAGCGGAGGGCCCGTCTACAATGAGCAGTTCTTC. It encodes CSVAISGGPVYNEQFF.

This clonotype was seen only a few times. This rearrangement joins TRBV11-2 to TRBJ2-3, with D perhaps given as TRBD1 or TRBD2 (5 bases each). The CDR3 loop spans 15 amino acids. Between the trimmed V and J ends, which lost 6 bases and 2 bases, there was a span of 15 bases. CDR1 is SGHAT, CDR2 FQNNGV, per germline. The DNA of the CDR3 is TGTGCCAGCAGACCCGAGGGGTTTTCCACAGATACGCAGTATTTT. This encodes CASRPEGFSTDTQYF.

This clonotype was detected a few times. The chain employs TRBV20-1 and TRBJ2-1; D gene ambiguous. The CDR3 sequence is 13 residues long. The V and J ends lost 5 bases and 2 bases respectively, with 10 bases between them. Germline V lookup: CDR1 DFQATT, CDR2 SNEGSKA (reference sequence). The CDR3 DNA is TGCAGTGCTCCCGTAGACGCCTACAATGAGCAGTTCTTC. It yields the protein CSAPVDAYNEQFF.

This clonotype occurred a few times. The CDR3 reads CASSTGVNTEAFF. In DNA, the CDR3 is TGTGCCTCATCGACAGGGGTGAACACTGAAGCTTTCTTT. This chain uses TRBV10-3 with TRBJ1-1; 8 positions agree with TRBD1. This CDR3 has 13 residues. V shed 11 bases and J 0 bases; nucleotides not matched to a gene: 5. The germline CDR1 and CDR2 sequences are ENHRY and SYGVKD.

This rearrangement joins TRBV12-3 or TRBV12-4 to TRBJ2-5, with a possible D match to TRBD2 (6 bases). V lost 5 bases and J 5 bases, leaving 15 bases between the germline ends. The CDR3 totals 14 residues. CDR3 bases: TGTGCCAGCAGTCCTCGGAGGGCCGGGGAGACCCAGTACTTC. It yields the protein CASSPRRAGETQYF.

This chain's CDR3 is CASSSRTRSARGETQYF. The CDR3 region has the DNA TGTGCCAGCAGTTCCCGGACACGCTCAGCGAGGGGGGAGACCCAGTACTTC. V is TRBV28 and J is TRBJ2-5; D possibly corresponds to TRBD1 (6 bases). The V and J ends lost 4 bases and 5 bases respectively, with 23 bases between them. The CDR3 is made up of 17 amino acids. From germline, CDR1 is MDHEN and CDR2 SYDVKM. Full variable domain (rest looked up from reference TRBV28 and TRBJ2-5): DVKVTQSSRYLVKRTGEKVFLECVQDMDHENMFWYRQDPGLGLRLIYFSYDVKMKEKGDIPEGYSVSREKKERFSLILESASTNQTSMYLCASSSRTRSARGETQYFGPGTRLLVL.

The CDR3, as DNA: TGTGCCAGCAGCCAAGAGGAACGGGCCTGGGGCTATGGCTACACCTTC. It codes for CASSQEERAWGYGYTF. This chain uses TRBV4-2 with TRBJ1-2; D is ambiguous. Per germline, CDR1 LGHNA and CDR2 YNFKEQ. The ends were cut back, 0 bases at V and 4 bases at J, with 15 bases in the middle. The CDR3 extends over 16 amino acids.

This clonotype has only a few counts. J is TRBJ2-5 and V is TRBV3-1; D perhaps matches TRBD2 (5 bases). CDR1 and CDR2 (germline): LGHDT, YNNKEL (reference sequence). Trimming took 1 base from V and 5 from J, leaving 20 bases between them. The CDR3 has 17 residues. CDR3 sequence (DNA): TGTGCCAGCAGCCAAGTACTAGTTTTTAAAGTGGGGGAGACCCAGTACTTC. Protein product: CASSQVLVFKVGETQYF.

The V gene is TRBV10-3, the J gene TRBJ1-4, with unresolved D. Germline assignment: CDR1 ENHRY and CDR2 SYGVKD. This CDR3 has 15 amino acids. Trimming removed 6 bases at V and 8 bases at J, with 19 bases between. The CDR3, as DNA: TGTGCCATCAGCGCGTCTGGGGTTGGTATAGAAAAACTGTTTTTT. It specifies CAISASGVGIEKLFF.

This clonotype appeared a few times. This sequence joins TRBV13 and TRBJ2-1, with 7 bases aligning to TRBD2. J lost 9 bases, V lost 0 bases, and 5 bases had no gene match. This CDR3 is 14 amino acids long. The germline V gene encodes CDR1 PRHDT and CDR2 FYEKMQ (reference sequence). In DNA form, the CDR3 reads TGTGCCAGCAGCTTAGGAAAGACTAGCTTTGAGCAGTTCTTC. Encoded protein: CASSLGKTSFEQFF.

A few counts support this clonotype. J is TRBJ1-1 and V is TRBV12-3 or TRBV12-4; D ambiguous. Deletions cut 5 bases from V and 4 bases from J, with 8 bases between. This CDR3 is 12 amino acids long. The DNA of the CDR3 is TGTGCCAGCAGTCCGGACGGCACTGAAGCTTTCTTT. It codes for CASSPDGTEAFF.

This clonotype was detected only a few times. V and J are TRBV5-5 and TRBJ2-5, with 9 bases that match TRBD2. V dropped 1 base and J dropped 2; count of bases not matched to a gene: 12. The CDR3 is 18 amino acids. Germline V gene lookup returns CDR1 SGHKS and CDR2 YYEKEE (reference sequence). The CDR3 here is CASSLSGGNTRSQETQYF. The DNA of the CDR3 is TGTGCCAGCAGCTTGAGCGGGGGGAACACTAGGTCTCAAGAGACCCAGTACTTC.

This clonotype was found a few times. This rearrangement joins TRBV29-1 to TRBJ2-7, with D possibly being TRBD1 or TRBD2 (5 bases each). Germline V gives CDR1 SQVTM, CDR2 ANQGSEA. V shed 7 bases and J shed 1 base, with 17 bases lying between them. CDR3 length equals 14 residues. CDR3 DNA sequence: TGCAGCGACGCCCCGGGACGGTGGTCCTACGAGCAGTACTTC. Translation gives CSDAPGRWSYEQYF.

V gene TRBV24-1 combines with J gene TRBJ1-6; D is undetermined. Germline V gives CDR1 KGHDR, CDR2 SFDVKD. This CDR3 has 17 amino acids. The V end was cut by 2 bases, the J end by 8 bases, with 18 bases between. The CDR3, as DNA: TGTGCCACCAGTGATTCAAGACCAAAGGGCCTACATTCACCCCTCCACTTT. Translating gives CATSDSRPKGLHSPLHF.

This clonotype was counted a few times. The chain combines TRBV3-1 with TRBJ2-3, with D unresolved. There are 14 residues in the CDR3. The V end lost 2 bases, the J end lost 3 bases, and 9 bases lay between the germline ends. CDR1 and CDR2 from the germline V gene are LGHDT and YNNKEL (reference sequence). The CDR3 DNA reads TGTGCCAGCAGCCAAAGGAACGGGACAGATACGCAGTATTTT. The encoded protein is CASSQRNGTDTQYF.

Of note for this clonotype: A read error may produce the germline difference seen at one junction end. J is TRBJ2-1 and V is TRBV5-6, with 11 bases fitting TRBD1. Per the germline V gene, CDR1 is SGHDT and CDR2 is YYEEEE. The CDR3 loop spans 12 amino acids. The CDR3 DNA reads as TGTGCCAGCAACGGGGCCGGGACAGGGGGGGTCTTC. This encodes CASNGAGTGGVF.

The CDR3 DNA is TGTGCCAGCAGCCCTCTTAGGGCCACAGATACGCAGTATTTT. Amino acids: CASSPLRATDTQYF. The chain carries TRBV12-3 or TRBV12-4 and TRBJ2-3, with D unclear. The CDR3 has 14 amino acids. Trimming took off 6 bases at V and 2 bases at J, with 12 bases between the two ends.

This clonotype was detected only a few times. This chain joins TRBV10-2 and TRBJ2-7; perhaps TRBD2 as D (6 bases). Trimming pared 8 bases from V and 6 bases from J, leaving 17 bases between. Germline CDR1 reads WSHSY; CDR2 reads SAAADI. CDR3 length: 13 amino acids. CDR3 sequence: CASGLAFGGEQYF. The CDR3 DNA reads TGCGCCAGCGGGCTAGCCTTCGGGGGCGAGCAGTACTTC.